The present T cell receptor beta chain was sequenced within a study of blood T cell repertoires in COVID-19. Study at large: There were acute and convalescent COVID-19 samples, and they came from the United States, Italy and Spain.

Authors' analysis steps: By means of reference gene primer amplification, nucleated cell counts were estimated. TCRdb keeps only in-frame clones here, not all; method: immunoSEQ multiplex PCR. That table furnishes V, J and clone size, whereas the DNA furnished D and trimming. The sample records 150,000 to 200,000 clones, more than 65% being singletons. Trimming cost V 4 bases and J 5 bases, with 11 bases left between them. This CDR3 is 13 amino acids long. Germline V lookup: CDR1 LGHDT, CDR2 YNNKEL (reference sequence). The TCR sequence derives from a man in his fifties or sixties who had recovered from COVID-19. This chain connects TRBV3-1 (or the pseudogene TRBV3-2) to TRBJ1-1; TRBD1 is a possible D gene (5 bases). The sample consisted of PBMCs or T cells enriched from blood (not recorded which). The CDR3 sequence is CASSRGGGTEAFF. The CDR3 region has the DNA TGTGCCAGCAGCCGGGGGGGAGGGACTGAAGCTTTCTTT.